Listed below are T cell receptor beta chains from one sample, sequenced in a study of cytomegalovirus exposure and HLA in healthy donors. TCRdb's copy holds only in-frame clones and misses some; the assay was immunoSEQ multiplex PCR. The sample has roughly 52,000 clones; around 52% are singletons. Sequences were obtained from PBMCs. The receptors were gathered from a human donor in good health. CDR3s include the opening cysteine and the closing phenylalanine or tryptophan. Each record gives: J gene, clone size, V gene, D gene, CDR3 protein, CDR3 DNA. The D gene is left open where the match is weak. Not all rows give a size; the values are once, few, many and, for expanded clones, a class.

TRBJ1-5 | NA | TRBV6-1 | NA | CASSQNRVANQPQHF | TGTGCCAGCAGTCAAAACAGGGTGGCCAATCAGCCCCAGCATTTT
TRBJ2-3 | NA | TRBV7-3 | NA | CASSLASTDTQYF | TGTGCCAGCAGCCTAGCTAGCACAGATACGCAGTATTTT
TRBJ1-6 | NA | TRBV5-1 | NA | CASSLDDATSPLHF | TGCGCCAGCAGCTTGGATGATGCTACTTCACCCCTCCACTTT
TRBJ2-7 | NA | TRBV14 | NA | CASSQVPGGQYF | TGTGCCAGCAGCCAAGTACCCGGGGGGCAGTACTTC
TRBJ2-7 | many | TRBV6-5 | TRBD1 | CASSYTQTGSYEQYF | TGTGCCAGCAGTTACACTCAGACAGGGTCCTACGAGCAGTACTTC
TRBJ1-4 | NA | TRBV20-1 | NA | CSARGPVLFF | TGCAGTGCCCGAGGTCCCGTACTGTTTTTT
TRBJ1-2 | NA | TRBV4-2 | NA | CASSQDGEARTGYTF | TGTGCCAGCAGCCAAGATGGGGAGGCAAGGACTGGCTACACCTTC
TRBJ1-6 | NA | TRBV18 | NA | CASSPTKGDSPLHF | TGTGCCAGCTCACCTACGAAGGGGGATTCACCCCTCCACTTT
TRBJ2-4 | NA | TRBV5-6 | TRBD1 | CASNKWDRPVNIQYF | TGTGCCAGCAACAAGTGGGACAGGCCGGTAAACATTCAGTACTTC
TRBJ2-2 | few | TRBV7-8 | TRBD1 | CASSLGTANTGELFF | TGTGCCAGCAGCTTGGGGACAGCGAACACCGGGGAGCTGTTTTTT
TRBJ2-7 | NA | TRBV7-9 | NA | CASSLLFEGGSLGEQYF | TGTGCCAGCAGCTTATTATTTGAGGGCGGGTCCTTGGGGGAGCAGTACTTC
TRBJ2-5 | NA | TRBV5-4 | TRBD1 | CASSVPGTGQIKTQYF | TGTGCCAGCAGCGTTCCCGGGACAGGGCAGATAAAGACCCAGTACTTC
TRBJ2-1 | few | TRBV4-3 | NA | CASSQTGNEQFF | TGCGCCAGCAGCCAAACGGGGAATGAGCAGTTCTTC
TRBJ2-7 | NA | TRBV7-9 | NA | CSSSLELRGDEQYF | TGTTCCAGCAGCTTAGAGCTGAGAGGCGACGAGCAGTACTTC
TRBJ2-4 | NA | TRBV27 | NA | CASSTRPGPGDIQYF | TGTGCCAGCAGTACCCGGCCGGGCCCGGGGGACATTCAGTACTTC
TRBJ1-1 | NA | TRBV7-6 | NA | CASSPELYRYRNTEAFF | TGTGCCAGCAGCCCAGAGCTTTACAGATATCGGAACACTGAAGCTTTCTTT
TRBJ2-7 | once | TRBV27 | TRBD2 | CASGYSGGQEQYF | TGTGCCAGCGGCTATAGCGGGGGTCAGGAGCAGTACTTC
TRBJ2-3 | few | TRBV7-9 | TRBD2 | CASSLVVAGSTDTQYF | TGTGCCAGCAGCTTAGTGGTAGCGGGGAGCACAGATACGCAGTATTTT
TRBJ1-4 | NA | TRBV9 | TRBD1 | CASSGGRGQGNEKLFF | TGTGCCAGCAGCGGGGGTCGAGGACAGGGAAATGAAAAACTGTTTTTT
TRBJ2-3 | NA | TRBV5-4 | TRBD2 | CASSLRLAGNTDTQYF | TGTGCCAGCAGCTTGAGACTAGCGGGGAACACAGATACGCAGTATTTT
TRBJ2-3 | NA | TRBV30 | TRBD2 | CAWEAGTSGADTQYF | TGTGCCTGGGAGGCGGGGACTAGCGGGGCAGATACGCAGTATTTT
TRBJ2-5 | NA | TRBV12-5 | TRBD1 | CASGRTGQVQETQYF | TGTGCTAGTGGTCGGACTGGACAGGTTCAAGAGACCCAGTACTTC
TRBJ2-3 | NA | TRBV2 | NA | CASRGGQSTDTQYF | TGTGCCAGCAGGGGGGGACAGAGCACAGATACGCAGTATTTT
TRBJ2-1 | NA | TRBV6-5 | NA | CASSYVGAYNEQFF | TGTGCCAGCAGTTACGTAGGGGCCTACAATGAGCAGTTCTTC
TRBJ1-1 | few | TRBV15 | NA | CATSRDVTAREAFF | TGTGCCACCAGCAGAGATGTGACAGCCCGTGAAGCTTTCTTT
TRBJ2-3 | NA | TRBV7-2 | NA | CASSALARDTQYF | TGTGCCAGCAGCGCCCTTGCGAGGGATACGCAGTATTTT
TRBJ2-3 | NA | TRBV27 | NA | CASSRRGVTDTQYF | TGTGCCAGCAGTAGGAGGGGAGTAACAGATACGCAGTATTTT
TRBJ2-3 | NA | TRBV5-1 | TRBD2 | CASSRSGGSTDTQYF | TGCGCCAGCAGCCGATCGGGGGGAAGCACAGATACGCAGTATTTT
TRBJ2-1 | NA | TRBV5-6 | TRBD1 | CASSRDRSSSYNEQFF | TGTGCCAGCAGCAGGGACAGGTCCAGCTCCTACAATGAGCAGTTCTTC
TRBJ2-7 | NA | TRBV6-5 | NA | CASRFLSHSYEQYF | TGTGCCAGCCGATTTCTGAGCCACTCCTACGAGCAGTACTTC
TRBJ2-7 | NA | TRBV11-2 | NA | CASSLTTALVAYEQYF | TGTGCCAGCAGCTTAACCACGGCTCTAGTGGCATACGAGCAGTACTTC
TRBJ1-1 | NA | TRBV29-1 | NA | CSVSTQGWGTEAFF | TGCAGCGTATCCACGCAGGGGTGGGGCACTGAAGCTTTCTTT
TRBJ2-2 | few | TRBV18 | NA | CASSPGQNTGELFF | TGTGCCAGCTCACCAGGACAGAACACCGGGGAGCTGTTTTTT
TRBJ2-5 | NA | TRBV4-2 | TRBD2 | CASSQLGTSGGLETQYF | TGTGCCAGCAGCCAACTTGGGACTAGCGGGGGCCTGGAGACCCAGTACTTC
TRBJ1-1 | few | TRBV7-6 | NA | CASSSRQAGNTEAFF | TGTGCCAGCAGCTCTAGACAGGCCGGGAACACTGAAGCTTTCTTT
TRBJ1-5 | NA | TRBV6-1 | TRBD1 | CASSDHRGQGQPQHF | TGTGCCAGCAGTGACCACAGGGGGCAGGGTCAGCCCCAGCATTTT
TRBJ1-5 | NA | TRBV7-9 | NA | CASSLRSDQPQHF | TGTGCCAGCAGCTTACGTAGCGACCAGCCCCAGCATTTT
TRBJ2-7 | NA | TRBV2 | NA | CASSEAGKRGEQYF | TGTGCCAGCAGTGAAGCCGGCAAAAGAGGCGAGCAGTACTTC
TRBJ1-1 | NA | TRBV9 | TRBD1 | CASSAVGQGVWDTEAFF | TGTGCCAGCAGCGCCGTGGGACAGGGGGTTTGGGACACTGAAGCTTTCTTT
TRBJ1-2 | NA | TRBV5-5 | TRBD1 | CASSFEDRGGYTF | TGTGCCAGCAGCTTTGAGGACAGGGGAGGCTACACCTTC
TRBJ2-1 | NA | TRBV6-4 | NA | CASSDSRQVPYNEQFF | TGTGCCAGCAGTGACTCTAGACAGGTACCTTACAATGAGCAGTTCTTC
TRBJ2-1 | NA | TRBV7-2 | NA | CASSIQAIQVNEQFF | TGTGCCAGCAGTATTCAGGCTATACAAGTGAATGAGCAGTTCTTC
TRBJ1-6 | NA | TRBV7-2 | NA | CASSLRQASYNSPLHF | TGTGCCAGCAGCTTAAGACAGGCTTCCTATAATTCACCCCTCCACTTT
TRBJ2-2 | NA | TRBV9 | NA | CASGKPGVNTGELFF | TGTGCCAGCGGTAAACCCGGGGTGAACACCGGGGAGCTGTTTTTT
TRBJ2-7 | NA | TRBV30 | TRBD2 | CAWSVIGLAGVYEQYF | TGTGCCTGGAGTGTAATCGGACTAGCGGGTGTGTACGAGCAGTACTTC
TRBJ1-1 | NA | TRBV27 | NA | CASSIHGSRVNTEAFF | TGTGCCAGCAGTATCCACGGGAGTAGGGTGAACACTGAAGCTTTCTTT
TRBJ2-1 | few | TRBV5-1 | NA | CASSSRGAERNEQFF | TGCGCCAGCAGCTCACGGGGTGCGGAACGCAATGAGCAGTTCTTC
TRBJ1-2 | few | TRBV2 | NA | CASSDQGQVYGYTF | TGTGCCAGCAGTGATCAGGGGCAGGTCTATGGCTACACCTTC
TRBJ2-7 | NA | TRBV4-1 | TRBD2 | CASSSFSGGWYEQYF | TGCGCCAGCAGCTCCTTTAGCGGGGGGTGGTACGAGCAGTACTTC